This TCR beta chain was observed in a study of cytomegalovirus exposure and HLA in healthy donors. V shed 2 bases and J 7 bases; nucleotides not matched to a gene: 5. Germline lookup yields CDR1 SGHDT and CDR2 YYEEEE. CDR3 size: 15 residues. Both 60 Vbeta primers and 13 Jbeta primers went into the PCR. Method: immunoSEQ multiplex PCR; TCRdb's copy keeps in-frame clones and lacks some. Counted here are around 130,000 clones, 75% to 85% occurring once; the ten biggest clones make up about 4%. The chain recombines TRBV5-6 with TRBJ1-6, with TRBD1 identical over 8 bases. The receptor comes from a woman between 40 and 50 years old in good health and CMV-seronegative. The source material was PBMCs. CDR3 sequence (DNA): TGTGCCAGCAGCTTCGGGAACAGGGGGAATTCACCCCTCCACTTT. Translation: CASSFGNRGNSPLHF. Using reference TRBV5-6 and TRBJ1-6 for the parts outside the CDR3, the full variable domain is DAGVTQSPTHLIKTRGQQVTLRCSPKSGHDTVSWYQQALGQGPQFIFQYYEEEERQRGNFPDRFSGHQFPNYSSELNVNALLLGDSALYLCASSFGNRGNSPLHFGNGTRLTVT.